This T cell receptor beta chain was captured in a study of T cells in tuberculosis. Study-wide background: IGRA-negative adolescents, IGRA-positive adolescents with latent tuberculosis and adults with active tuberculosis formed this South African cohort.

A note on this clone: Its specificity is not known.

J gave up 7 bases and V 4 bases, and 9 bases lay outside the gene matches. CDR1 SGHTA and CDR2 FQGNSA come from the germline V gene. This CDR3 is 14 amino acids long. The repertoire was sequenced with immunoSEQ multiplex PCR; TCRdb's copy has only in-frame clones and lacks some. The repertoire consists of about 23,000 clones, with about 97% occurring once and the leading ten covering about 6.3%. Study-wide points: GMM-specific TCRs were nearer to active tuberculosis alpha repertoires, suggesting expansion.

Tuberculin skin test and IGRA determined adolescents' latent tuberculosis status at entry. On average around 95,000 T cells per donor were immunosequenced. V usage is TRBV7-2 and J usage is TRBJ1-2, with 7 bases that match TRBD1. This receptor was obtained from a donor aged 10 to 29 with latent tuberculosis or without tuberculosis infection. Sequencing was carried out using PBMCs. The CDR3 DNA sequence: TGTGCCAGCAGCTCGACAGGGCTTCCGGGTGGCTACACCTTC. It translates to CASSSTGLPGGYTF.